This TCR beta chain was obtained from a study of T cells expressing NK-cell markers. Across the whole study: It was sorted CD3+CD56+NKG2C+, CD3+CD56+NKG2C- and CD3+CD56-NKG2C+ T cells that supplied the TCR beta repertoires.

TCRdb reprocessed the 5' RACE reads, keeping one entry per CDR3 protein, no DNA. This repertoire includes a few hundred thousand distinct CDR3 sequences. This CDR3 spans 15 amino acids. Per the germline V gene, CDR1 is SGHRS and CDR2 is YFSETQ. Overall study findings and caveats: Dominant NKG2C+ clonotype frequencies of 1.0-7.0% of CD8+ T cells were measured in five or six donors.

Concerning this clonotype: Its antigen is not known.

Material for sequencing was blood T cells: a sorted CD56 or NKG2C T cell subset, CD4+ or CD8+ T cells, or bulk PBMC T cells (not recorded which). The TCR originated in a man aged 18-69 years in good health. V is TRBV5-1 and J is TRBJ2-5; TCRdb lists TRBD2, though no DNA is available to test this call. The chain's CDR3 is CASTRQGGGQETQYF.